This T cell receptor (beta chain) was sequenced for a study of blood T cell repertoires in COVID-19. The V and J ends lost 4 bases and 3 bases, in that order; junction bases with no gene match: 7. This CDR3 contains 17 residues. CDR1 is LNHDA, CDR2 SQIVND, per germline (reference sequence). The repertoire was sequenced with immunoSEQ multiplex PCR; TCRdb's copy has only in-frame clones and lacks some. The sample includes around 170,000 clones, approximately 85% of them seen just once. Sequenced: PBMCs or T cells enriched from blood (not recorded which). The V gene is TRBV19, the J gene TRBJ2-2; 11 bases align to TRBD2. The origin of this receptor is a woman between 18 and 29 years old who had recovered from COVID-19. The CDR3, as DNA: TGTGCCAGTAGTACAACACCGGGACTAGCGGACACCGGGGAGCTGTTTTTT. Translating it yields CASSTTPGLADTGELFF.